Shown below are 10 T cell receptor beta chains from a single sample sequenced in a study of identifying expanded T cells in peripheral blood. The method was immunoSEQ multiplex PCR; TCRdb's version includes in-frame clones alone and lacks a portion of them. Here the sample spans under 95,000 clones, approximately 90% being singletons. Specimen: blood. The receptors here all came from a person aged 18 to 70 in good health.

This chain connects TRBV7-2 to TRBJ2-2; unclear D gene. This CDR3 is 13 amino acids long. Germline V gene sequence: CDR1 SGHTA, CDR2 FQGNSA. V was shortened by 5 bases and J by 6 bases, with 10 bases between the two germline ends. As DNA, the CDR3 is TGTGCCAGCAGCCCGTGGTTGGCCGGGGAGCTGTTTTTT. Protein sequence: CASSPWLAGELFF.

The chain couples TRBV5-4 to TRBJ1-6; D may be TRBD1 (6 bases). This CDR3 has 16 residues. Germline V gene lookup returns CDR1 SGHNT and CDR2 YYREEE (reference sequence). V lost 0 bases, J lost 4 bases, and 11 bases lay in between. The CDR3 is CASSLVGRGYNSPLHF. The CDR3 DNA is TGTGCCAGCAGCTTGGTGGGGAGGGGGTATAATTCACCCCTCCACTTT.

V is TRBV5-6 and J is TRBJ1-2; D unclear. Between the trimmed V and J ends, which lost 0 bases and 6 bases, there was a span of 12 bases. The CDR3 sequence is 14 residues long. The V gene's germline CDR1 is SGHDT and CDR2 YYEEEE. In DNA form, the CDR3 reads TGTGCCAGCAGCTTGGCTCCAGACGATGATGGCTACACCTTC. It is translated as CASSLAPDDDGYTF. Filled out from reference TRBV5-6 and TRBJ1-2, the complete variable domain reads DAGVTQSPTHLIKTRGQQVTLRCSPKSGHDTVSWYQQALGQGPQFIFQYYEEEERQRGNFPDRFSGHQFPNYSSELNVNALLLGDSALYLCASSLAPDDDGYTFGSGTRLTVV.

This chain links TRBV6-5 with TRBJ2-7, with D perhaps matching TRBD1 or TRBD2 (5 bases each). This CDR3 has 12 amino acids. With 5 bases removed from V and 2 bases from J, the gap between germline ends came to 7 bases. Looked up from germline, CDR1 is MNHEY and CDR2 is SVGAGI. CDR3 in amino acids: CASSRGPYEQYF. In DNA, the CDR3 is TGTGCCAGCAGTAGGGGACCCTACGAGCAGTACTTC.

This clone was seen many times. The chain couples TRBV6-6 to TRBJ2-3, with 7 bases lining up with TRBD2. This CDR3 is 16 amino acids long. Losses at the gene ends were 1 base for V and 5 bases for J; bases not matched to a gene: 9. Germline CDR1 reads MNHNY; CDR2 reads SVGAGI (reference sequence). The DNA of the CDR3 is TGTGCCAGCAGTTACTTAGTGGGAGGGCCTGAAGATACGCAGTATTTT. This codes for CASSYLVGGPEDTQYF.

The chain couples TRBV2 to TRBJ1-4; D perhaps matches TRBD1 (5 bases). The germline V gene encodes CDR1 SNHLY and CDR2 FYNNEI. The germline V and J ends were trimmed by 0 bases and 3 bases, with 17 bases remaining between them. The CDR3 runs to 18 residues. CDR3 nucleotide sequence: TGTGCCAGCAGTGAAGCGCTCATGGGGGAGCAGTCTAATGAAAAACTGTTTTTT. Its protein is CASSEALMGEQSNEKLFF.

This chain uses TRBV21-1 with TRBJ2-5; the listed D gene, TRBD1, was not tested against the DNA. TRBV21-1 is a pseudogene segment. There are 13 residues in the CDR3. The DNA of the CDR3 is TGTGCCAGCAGCTGCCCGAAGGGGGAGACCCAGTACTTC. It yields the protein CASSCPKGETQYF.

This clone was found once. The chain couples TRBV11-2 to TRBJ1-2; D is ambiguous. CDR3 length equals 16 residues. The germline CDR1 and CDR2 sequences are SGHAT and FQNNGV. V lost 2 bases and J 6 bases, leaving 19 bases between the germline ends. CDR3 sequence: CASSLNALTALNGYTF. The CDR3, as DNA: TGTGCCAGCAGCTTAAACGCTCTCACAGCACTCAATGGCTACACCTTC.

This chain uses TRBV7-8 with TRBJ2-7; perhaps TRBD2 as D (5 bases). Per germline, CDR1 SGHVS and CDR2 FQNEAQ. The CDR3 is 15 amino acids. The V and J ends lost 0 bases and 7 bases respectively, with 16 bases between them. This CDR3 reads CASSLASEPLREQYF. DNA for the CDR3: TGTGCCAGCAGCTTAGCTAGCGAGCCTCTCCGGGAGCAGTACTTC.

V is TRBV5-1 and J is TRBJ2-1, with unresolved D. CDR3 length: 11 residues. The V gene lost 0 bases and the J gene lost 8 bases, with 3 bases spanning the gap. CDR1 is SGHRS and CDR2 is YFSETQ in the germline V gene. CDR3 region: CASSLGYEQFF. The DNA for the CDR3 is TGCGCCAGCAGCTTGGGTTATGAGCAGTTCTTC.